This T cell receptor (beta chain) was identified in a study of immune cell composition in non-small cell lung cancer. General observations from the study: Squamous carcinomas (approximately 80%) more often had tumour-associated clones >0.5% than adenocarcinomas (33%). Top 10 clone scores and clonality were higher in squamous than adenocarcinoma.

The CDR3 consists of 16 residues. Germline V gene sequence: CDR1 WSHSY, CDR2 SAAADI. The V gene end was trimmed by 2 bases and the J gene end by 7 bases; junction bases not matched to a gene: 4. Template was genomic DNA from frozen, unsorted single-cell suspensions. In this sample, this clone is large (0.1 to 1%). The antigen is undetermined. The assay was immunoSEQ multiplex PCR, and TCRdb's table has in-frame clones only and misses some. The table shows some 9,200 clones, with almost 70% occurring only once. The TCR comes from a human donor with non-small cell lung cancer. Material for sequencing was lung tumor tissue. V gene TRBV10-2 combines with J gene TRBJ1-6; 11 nucleotides align to TRBD1. CDR3 amino acids: CASSEAGQGANSPLHF. CDR3 nucleotide sequence: TGCGCCAGCAGTGAGGCTGGACAGGGGGCGAATTCACCCCTCCACTTT.